A selection of T cell receptor beta chains follows, all from one sample in a study of shared clonotypes between healthy human individuals. TCRdb keeps only in-frame clones here, not all; method: immunoSEQ multiplex PCR. The sample has around 2,000,000 clones; roughly 95% are singletons. The sequencing sample was made of naive CD8+ T cells sorted from blood. The receptors were gathered from a man younger than 35 in good health. Each CDR3 is given with its conserved first and last residue. D genes are given only for firm matches. Rows may omit the clone size; those that give it use once, few, many or a size class.

clone_size j_call v_call d_call cdr3_aa cdr3_nt
- TRBJ2-7 TRBV9 - CASSPILEAYEQYF TGTGCCAGCAGCCCAATTCTAGAGGCCTACGAGCAGTACTTC
- TRBJ1-2 TRBV28 TRBD1 CASSREDRSEGYTF TGTGCCAGCAGTCGGGAGGACAGGTCTGAAGGCTACACCTTC
- TRBJ2-7 TRBV19 - CASSHDGYEQYF TGTGCCAGTAGTCACGATGGGTACGAGCAGTACTTC
- TRBJ2-2 TRBV27 - CASSWSQGGELFF TGTGCCAGCAGTTGGTCCCAGGGCGGGGAGCTGTTTTTT
- TRBJ2-1 TRBV4-1 TRBD1 CASSQEGTALYNEQFF TGCGCCAGCAGCCAAGAAGGGACAGCCCTCTACAATGAGCAGTTCTTC
- TRBJ2-2 TRBV19 TRBD1 CASSGTGDAGELFF TGTGCCAGTAGTGGCACAGGGGACGCCGGGGAGCTGTTTTTT
- TRBJ2-7 TRBV27 - CASGASGAYEQYF TGTGCCAGCGGAGCCTCGGGGGCATACGAGCAGTACTTC
- TRBJ2-7 TRBV19 - CASSSGGSYEQYF TGTGCCAGTAGTAGTGGGGGATCCTACGAGCAGTACTTC
- TRBJ1-4 TRBV19 - CASSIVPGINEKLFF TGTGCCAGTAGTATAGTCCCAGGGATTAATGAAAAACTGTTTTTT
- TRBJ2-7 TRBV27 - CASSLSKGQNSYEQYF TGTGCCAGCAGTTTATCGAAAGGGCAGAACTCCTACGAGCAGTACTTC
- TRBJ1-1 TRBV11-2 - CASSPVQNTEAFF TGTGCCAGCAGCCCCGTGCAGAACACTGAAGCTTTCTTT
- TRBJ1-1 TRBV2 TRBD1 CASRWTGGLPMNTEAFF TGTGCCAGCAGATGGACAGGGGGCCTTCCAATGAACACTGAAGCTTTCTTT
- TRBJ2-2 TRBV28 - CASSLPDGGNTGELFF TGTGCCAGCAGTTTACCCGACGGGGGGAACACCGGGGAGCTGTTTTTT
- TRBJ2-5 TRBV27 TRBD2 CASRTSGLQETQYF TGTGCCAGCAGGACTAGCGGCCTCCAAGAGACCCAGTACTTC
- TRBJ2-3 TRBV7-9 - CASSRTEGLSVVADTQYF TGTGCCAGCAGCCGCACAGAAGGACTTTCGGTTGTCGCAGATACGCAGTATTTT
- TRBJ1-1 TRBV9 - CASSPQDTEAFF TGTGCCAGCAGCCCCCAGGACACTGAAGCTTTCTTT
- TRBJ2-7 TRBV5-4 TRBD1 CASRSGTGSSEQYF TGTGCCAGCAGGAGTGGGACAGGGTCGTCCGAGCAGTACTTC
- TRBJ2-7 TRBV5-1 - CASSSNIPGLLTHEQYF TGCGCCAGCAGCTCAAACATCCCGGGACTCCTCACCCACGAGCAGTACTTC
once TRBJ2-1 TRBV4-2 TRBD2 CASSQEGGGAYNEQFF TGTGCCAGCAGCCAAGAGGGCGGGGGGGCCTACAATGAGCAGTTCTTC
- TRBJ1-1 TRBV9 - CASSLGTFTSNTEAFF TGTGCCAGCAGCCTCGGGACTTTTACATCGAACACTGAAGCTTTCTTT
- TRBJ1-5 TRBV10-3 TRBD1 CAISESRGGGNGNQPQHF TGTGCCATCAGTGAGTCTAGAGGGGGCGGGAACGGGAATCAGCCCCAGCATTTT
- TRBJ1-3 TRBV7-3 - CASSPLSGGIGSGNTIYF TGTGCCAGCAGCCCGTTGTCGGGGGGAATCGGCTCTGGAAACACCATATATTTT
- TRBJ2-5 TRBV5-4 - CASSLWGGETQYF TGTGCCAGCAGCTTGTGGGGAGGAGAGACCCAGTACTTC
- TRBJ1-2 TRBV7-9 - CASSRPPMGANYGYTF TGTGCCAGCAGCCGTCCTCCCATGGGAGCTAACTATGGCTACACCTTC
- TRBJ2-5 TRBV28 TRBD2 CASSLTSGRETQYF TGTGCCAGCAGTCTGACTAGCGGTAGAGAGACCCAGTACTTC
- TRBJ2-7 TRBV7-9 TRBD1 CASSLGQGRSYEQYF TGTGCCAGCAGCCTCGGACAGGGCCGCTCCTACGAGCAGTACTTC
once TRBJ1-1 TRBV5-1 - CASSLVAGNVLGGNTEAFF TGCGCCAGCAGCTTGGTGGCAGGGAATGTATTAGGCGGGAACACTGAAGCTTTCTTT
- TRBJ1-2 TRBV27 - CASSLNKGHYYGYTF TGTGCCAGCAGTTTAAATAAGGGCCATTATTATGGCTACACCTTC
- TRBJ1-2 TRBV7-6 TRBD1 CASSLVAQGAVGYTF TGTGCCAGCAGCTTAGTCGCGCAGGGGGCGGTTGGCTACACCTTC
- TRBJ2-7 TRBV9 TRBD1 CASSNTGEHEQYF TGTGCCAGCAGCAACACAGGGGAACACGAGCAGTACTTC
- TRBJ2-6 TRBV9 TRBD1 CASSVYGQASGANVLTF TGTGCCAGCAGCGTATACGGACAGGCCTCTGGGGCCAACGTCCTGACTTTC
- TRBJ2-7 TRBV2 - CASSEAPSFYEQYF TGTGCCAGCAGTGAAGCGCCGTCGTTCTACGAGCAGTACTTC
- TRBJ2-7 TRBV4-1 TRBD2 CASSQDASGLYEQYF TGCGCCAGCAGCCAAGATGCTAGCGGACTTTACGAGCAGTACTTC
- TRBJ1-2 TRBV20-1 - CSARPLQGYTF TGCAGTGCTAGGCCCCTACAGGGCTACACCTTC
- TRBJ1-4 TRBV27 - CASSPGAATNEKLFF TGTGCCAGCAGTCCGGGGGCGGCAACTAATGAAAAACTGTTTTTT
- TRBJ2-1 TRBV19 TRBD2 CASSTLAGGYNEQFF TGTGCCAGTAGTACCCTAGCGGGGGGGTACAATGAGCAGTTCTTC
- TRBJ1-2 TRBV9 TRBD1 CASSVLQGDGYTF TGTGCCAGCAGCGTATTACAGGGGGATGGCTACACCTTC
- TRBJ2-5 TRBV4-2 - CASSQDQETQYF TGTGCCAGCAGCCAGGACCAAGAGACCCAGTACTTC
- TRBJ2-7 TRBV9 - CASSVTPHYEQYF TGTGCCAGCAGCGTAACCCCCCACTACGAGCAGTACTTC
- TRBJ1-1 TRBV5-1 - CASSWWGGRNTEAFF TGCGCCAGCAGCTGGTGGGGGGGCCGGAACACTGAAGCTTTCTTT
- TRBJ2-1 TRBV9 TRBD2 CASSSDGLAFNEQFF TGTGCCAGCAGCTCCGACGGACTAGCTTTCAATGAGCAGTTCTTC
- TRBJ1-2 TRBV27 TRBD1 CASSFRTGEYGYTF TGTGCCAGCAGTTTCAGGACAGGGGAATATGGCTACACCTTC